This is a list of T cell receptor beta chains from one sample in a study of cytomegalovirus exposure and HLA in healthy donors. Libraries were prepared by immunoSEQ multiplex PCR; TCRdb keeps only in-frame clonotypes and omits some of them. The sample has some 200,000 clones, about 81% seen once. The sample taken for sequencing was PBMCs. These receptors were collected from a woman under 40 in good health and CMV-seronegative. The CDR3 runs from the conserved cysteine through the conserved F or W. A D gene is named only where the DNA matches it firmly. Not all rows give a size; the values are once, few, many and, for expanded clones, a class.

clone size: NA
D gene: TRBD2
V gene: TRBV10-3
J gene: TRBJ2-2
CDR3 DNA: TGTGCCATAAGGCCCCTAGCGGAGGCCGCCGGGGAGCTGTTTTTT
CDR3 protein: CAIRPLAEAAGELFF

clone size: few
D gene: TRBD2
V gene: TRBV2
J gene: TRBJ2-7
CDR3 DNA: TGTGCCAGCAGTGGGGCGGCCGGGACTAGCTCTCCCTACGAGCAGTACTTC
CDR3 protein: CASSGAAGTSSPYEQYF

clone size: NA
D gene: TRBD2
V gene: TRBV6-5
J gene: TRBJ2-2
CDR3 DNA: TGTGCCAGCAGCGTGGGACTAACCGGAACCGGGGAGCTGTTTTTT
CDR3 protein: CASSVGLTGTGELFF

clone size: NA
D gene: NA
V gene: TRBV5-1
J gene: TRBJ2-1
CDR3 DNA: TGCGCCAGCAGCTTGGAAGCCTCGCCGGGGAATGAGCAGTTCTTC
CDR3 protein: CASSLEASPGNEQFF

clone size: NA
D gene: TRBD2
V gene: TRBV7-2
J gene: TRBJ2-7
CDR3 DNA: TGTGCCAGCAGCTTAGAATCCAGCGGGGGGGCCAAATCCTACGAGCAGTACTTC
CDR3 protein: CASSLESSGGAKSYEQYF

clone size: once
D gene: NA
V gene: TRBV6-6
J gene: TRBJ2-3
CDR3 DNA: TGTGCCAGCAGTTACTCCGGAGGGGGCCACGCGCAGTATTTT
CDR3 protein: CASSYSGGGHAQYF

clone size: NA
D gene: TRBD1
V gene: TRBV28
J gene: TRBJ2-7
CDR3 DNA: TGTGCCAGCAGTTTACCGGGACAGGAAAGCCAAAGGCTCTCCTACGAGCAGTACTTC
CDR3 protein: CASSLPGQESQRLSYEQYF

clone size: few
D gene: NA
V gene: TRBV28
J gene: TRBJ2-3
CDR3 DNA: TGTGCCTGCCAGGGGCTCCCAGATACGCAGTATTTT
CDR3 protein: CACQGLPDTQYF

clone size: NA
D gene: TRBD2
V gene: TRBV19
J gene: TRBJ2-3
CDR3 DNA: TGTGCCAGTAGTATTGCTAGCGGGATAAAGACAGATACGCAGTATTTT
CDR3 protein: CASSIASGIKTDTQYF

clone size: NA
D gene: TRBD2
V gene: TRBV2
J gene: TRBJ2-1
CDR3 DNA: TGTGCCAGCAGTGAAGCGGGCGGGAGGACAGTTATTAACAATGAGCAGTTCTTC
CDR3 protein: CASSEAGGRTVINNEQFF

clone size: NA
D gene: NA
V gene: TRBV5-1
J gene: TRBJ2-7
CDR3 DNA: TGCGCCAGCAGCTTGGGGCAGGGCCTCGAGCAGTACTTC
CDR3 protein: CASSLGQGLEQYF

clone size: NA
D gene: NA
V gene: TRBV28
J gene: TRBJ1-2
CDR3 DNA: TGTGCCAGCAGTTTTGGGACACAAAACTATGGCTACACCTTC
CDR3 protein: CASSFGTQNYGYTF

clone size: few
D gene: NA
V gene: TRBV28
J gene: TRBJ1-1
CDR3 DNA: TGTGCCAGCAGTACCCGCGGGGTGGGGGGATTGAAAGCTTTCTTT
CDR3 protein: CASSTRGVGGLKAFF

clone size: NA
D gene: TRBD2
V gene: TRBV6-1
J gene: TRBJ2-1
CDR3 DNA: TGTGCCAGCAGTGAAGCTTCCGGGACTAGCGGGGATGAGCAGTTCTTC
CDR3 protein: CASSEASGTSGDEQFF

clone size: NA
D gene: TRBD1
V gene: TRBV7-2
J gene: TRBJ1-2
CDR3 DNA: TGTGCCAGCAGCCTAGAGACAGGGGTCGACTATGGCTACACCTTC
CDR3 protein: CASSLETGVDYGYTF

clone size: NA
D gene: TRBD2
V gene: TRBV7-9
J gene: TRBJ2-7
CDR3 DNA: TGTGCCAGCAGCTTAGGGGCGGGGGTCTCCTACGAGCAGTACTTC
CDR3 protein: CASSLGAGVSYEQYF

clone size: NA
D gene: NA
V gene: TRBV7-2
J gene: TRBJ1-1
CDR3 DNA: TGTGCCAGCAGCCCTACAGGGAACACTGAAGCTTTCTTT
CDR3 protein: CASSPTGNTEAFF

clone size: NA
D gene: TRBD2
V gene: TRBV7-2
J gene: TRBJ2-2
CDR3 DNA: TGTGCCAGCAGTTTAGCGGGAGACACCGGGGAGCTGTTTTTT
CDR3 protein: CASSLAGDTGELFF

clone size: NA
D gene: NA
V gene: TRBV7-9
J gene: TRBJ1-1
CDR3 DNA: TGTGCCAGCACTCGAGGTATAGAGGGTGAAGCTTTCTTT
CDR3 protein: CASTRGIEGEAFF

clone size: NA
D gene: TRBD1
V gene: TRBV9
J gene: TRBJ1-3
CDR3 DNA: TGTGCCAGCAGCCTTAGACAGGGGGCGGATGGAAACACCATATATTTT
CDR3 protein: CASSLRQGADGNTIYF

clone size: few
D gene: TRBD1
V gene: TRBV28
J gene: TRBJ1-2
CDR3 DNA: TGTGCCAGCAGTTGGGGGACAGATTATGGCTACACCTTC
CDR3 protein: CASSWGTDYGYTF

clone size: once
D gene: NA
V gene: TRBV2
J gene: TRBJ1-2
CDR3 DNA: TGTGCCAGCAGTGACGCGGGTAGTGGCTACACCTTC
CDR3 protein: CASSDAGSGYTF

clone size: NA
D gene: NA
V gene: TRBV6-1
J gene: TRBJ1-5
CDR3 DNA: TGTGCCTGCTCAAAGGGGGACCGAAATCAGCCCCAGCATTTT
CDR3 protein: CACSKGDRNQPQHF

clone size: NA
D gene: TRBD2
V gene: TRBV7-9
J gene: TRBJ2-7
CDR3 DNA: TGTGCCAGCAGCTTAACGACTAGCGGGAGCCAAGGATACGAGCAGTACTTC
CDR3 protein: CASSLTTSGSQGYEQYF

clone size: NA
D gene: NA
V gene: TRBV9
J gene: TRBJ2-3
CDR3 DNA: TGTGCCAGCAGCCCACCTCCCGAGCATACGCAGTATTTT
CDR3 protein: CASSPPPEHTQYF

clone size: NA
D gene: NA
V gene: TRBV28
J gene: TRBJ2-1
CDR3 DNA: TGTGCCAGCAGTGTTGAGGGTGAGCAGTTCTTC
CDR3 protein: CASSVEGEQFF

clone size: few
D gene: NA
V gene: TRBV6-5
J gene: TRBJ1-2
CDR3 DNA: TGTGCCAGCATGGAAAGTACAGCCCGTGGCTACACCTTC
CDR3 protein: CASMESTARGYTF

clone size: NA
D gene: NA
V gene: TRBV6-1
J gene: TRBJ2-2
CDR3 DNA: TGTGCCAGCAGGCGGCCGGCGAACACCGGGGAGCTGTTTTTT
CDR3 protein: CASRRPANTGELFF

clone size: NA
D gene: NA
V gene: TRBV4-3
J gene: TRBJ2-5
CDR3 DNA: TGCGCCAGCAGCCAAGATGGGGCAGCGCGGAATGCCCAGTACTTC
CDR3 protein: CASSQDGAARNAQYF

clone size: NA
D gene: TRBD2
V gene: TRBV4-3
J gene: TRBJ2-7
CDR3 DNA: TGCGCCAGCAGCCAAGTTGCAGGTAGCGGGAGGGCCCTCTTTAGCGAGCAGTACTTC
CDR3 protein: CASSQVAGSGRALFSEQYF

clone size: once
D gene: TRBD2
V gene: TRBV10-2
J gene: TRBJ2-2
CDR3 DNA: TGCGCCAGCAGTGAGTCGAGTAAGATAGCGGGGGGCACCGGGGAGCTGTTTTTT
CDR3 protein: CASSESSKIAGGTGELFF

clone size: NA
D gene: NA
V gene: TRBV2
J gene: TRBJ1-3
CDR3 DNA: TGTGCCAGCAGTCCGGGGAATGGAAACACCATATATTTT
CDR3 protein: CASSPGNGNTIYF

clone size: NA
D gene: TRBD2
V gene: TRBV4-1
J gene: TRBJ2-7
CDR3 DNA: TGCGCCAGCAGAATACTAGCGGGAGCCCAATACGAGCAGTACTTC
CDR3 protein: CASRILAGAQYEQYF

clone size: few
D gene: NA
V gene: TRBV28
J gene: TRBJ2-7
CDR3 DNA: TGTGCCAGCAGTCAGGGGGACTTACTCTCCTACGAGCAGTACTTC
CDR3 protein: CASSQGDLLSYEQYF

clone size: NA
D gene: NA
V gene: TRBV10-3
J gene: TRBJ1-1
CDR3 DNA: TGTGCCATCAGCGGGGGGGTACCTGAAGCTTTCTTT
CDR3 protein: CAISGGVPEAFF

clone size: few
D gene: TRBD1
V gene: TRBV6-5
J gene: TRBJ2-7
CDR3 DNA: TGTGCCAGCAGTTACTCGATTACAGGGGACTACGAGCAGTACTTC
CDR3 protein: CASSYSITGDYEQYF

clone size: NA
D gene: NA
V gene: TRBV10-3
J gene: TRBJ2-4
CDR3 DNA: TGTGCCATCTCCAGGGGAGATATAATCCAAAACATTCAGTACTTC
CDR3 protein: CAISRGDIIQNIQYF

clone size: NA
D gene: TRBD1
V gene: TRBV14
J gene: TRBJ2-6
CDR3 DNA: TGTGCCAGCAGCCCCCGGGACAGGGGACTCTCTGGGGCCAACGTCCTGACTTTC
CDR3 protein: CASSPRDRGLSGANVLTF